This entry describes one TCR beta chain. The sample comes from a study of shared clonotypes between healthy human individuals. Generated by immunoSEQ multiplex PCR, the TCRdb table keeps only in-frame clones and is missing some. The table records roughly 570,000 clones, 95% to 98% of them present only once. Naive CD8 populations comprised CD45RO-negative cells positively selected for CCR7, excluding terminally differentiated effector memory CD45RA+ cells. The source is a man younger than 40 in good health. Sequences were obtained from naive CD8+ T cells sorted from blood.

The CDR3 DNA reads TGCGCCAGCAGCCAAGATAGGAAGGCAGGATTCTCTGGGGCCAACGTCCTGACTTTC. Translating gives CASSQDRKAGFSGANVLTF. The rearrangement links TRBV4-3 to TRBJ2-6; the D is unclear. Germline values: CDR1 LGHNA, CDR2 YSLEER. The CDR3 length is 19 residues. V lost 0 bases and J 0 bases, leaving 15 bases between the germline ends.